Listed below are T cell receptor beta chains from one sample, sequenced in a study of molecular identifiers for immune sequencing clone quantification. TCRdb re-derived calls from the PCR reads in MiXCR, one entry per CDR3 protein. The sample consists of about 640,000 distinct CDR3 sequences, just under 20% of them appearing once. Sequencing was performed on naive CD8+ T cells from blood, with Jurkat cell RNA spiked in. The receptors originated from a human donor in good health. Some libraries in this study had Jurkat cell RNA spiked in. Both conserved end residues are part of each CDR3. The D gene is left open where the match is weak. Some rows have no size entry. The others give once, few or many, or a class for an expanded clone.

d_call: -; clone_size: -; j_call: TRBJ2-5; v_call: TRBV7-9; cdr3_nt: TGTGCCAGCAGCTTAGTTAATGGAGAGACCCAGTACTTC; cdr3_aa: CASSLVNGETQYF
d_call: -; clone_size: many; j_call: TRBJ1-1; v_call: TRBV9; cdr3_nt: TGTGCCAGCAGCCCTCCGGGTGGGGCGGGCACTGAAGCTTTCTTT; cdr3_aa: CASSPPGGAGTEAFF
d_call: TRBD2; clone_size: many; j_call: TRBJ2-7; v_call: TRBV7-9; cdr3_nt: TGTGCCAGCAGCTTAACTAGCGGGAGGGCCTCGTACGAGCAGTACTTC; cdr3_aa: CASSLTSGRASYEQYF
d_call: -; clone_size: -; j_call: TRBJ2-1; v_call: TRBV24-1; cdr3_nt: TGTGCCACCAGTGACCCTGCGCCCTACCACAATGAGCAGTTCTTC; cdr3_aa: CATSDPAPYHNEQFF
d_call: -; clone_size: many; j_call: TRBJ2-4; v_call: TRBV27; cdr3_nt: TGTGCCAGCCGGAACGGGATTTATCAGTACTTC; cdr3_aa: CASRNGIYQYF
d_call: TRBD2; clone_size: many; j_call: TRBJ2-3; v_call: TRBV4-2; cdr3_nt: TGTGCCAGCAGCATGATGGGGACTAGCGGCACAGATACGCAGTATTTT; cdr3_aa: CASSMMGTSGTDTQYF
d_call: -; clone_size: many; j_call: TRBJ1-1; v_call: TRBV10-2; cdr3_nt: TGCGCCAGCACCGACAACTTTGAGGGAGTGAACACTGAAGCTTTCTTT; cdr3_aa: CASTDNFEGVNTEAFF
d_call: -; clone_size: many; j_call: TRBJ1-1; v_call: TRBV12-3/TRBV12-4; cdr3_nt: TGTGCCAGCAGCTCCGGGGATCTTACTACTTTCTTT; cdr3_aa: CASSSGDLTTFF
d_call: TRBD2; clone_size: -; j_call: TRBJ2-5; v_call: TRBV4-2; cdr3_nt: TGTGCCAGCAGCCAAGGAAGCGGGACGTCCCCTGATACCCAGTACTTC; cdr3_aa: CASSQGSGTSPDTQYF
d_call: TRBD1; clone_size: many; j_call: TRBJ1-5; v_call: TRBV15; cdr3_nt: TGTGCCACCAGCAAAGGACAGGGGGCTACTCAGCCCCAGCATTTT; cdr3_aa: CATSKGQGATQPQHF
d_call: -; clone_size: -; j_call: TRBJ2-1; v_call: TRBV7-9; cdr3_nt: TGTGCCAGCAGCTTAGAGGGCAGGGCCAATGAGCAGTTCTTC; cdr3_aa: CASSLEGRANEQFF
d_call: -; clone_size: many; j_call: TRBJ2-3; v_call: TRBV15; cdr3_nt: TGTGCCACCAGCAGAGGAGGAAAGGTTTCAGATACGCAGTATTTT; cdr3_aa: CATSRGGKVSDTQYF
d_call: -; clone_size: few; j_call: TRBJ2-2; v_call: TRBV21-1; cdr3_nt: TGTGCCAGCAGCAAGGGGACTAGCGGGATTTGGCGTGGGGAGCTGTTTTTT; cdr3_aa: CASSKGTSGIWRGELFF
d_call: TRBD2; clone_size: few; j_call: TRBJ2-5; v_call: TRBV10-3; cdr3_nt: TGTGCCACCCGGGTCAGCGGGGGCCCTCTCCCCTTGTACCAAGAGACCCAGTACTTC; cdr3_aa: CATRVSGGPLPLYQETQYF
d_call: TRBD2; clone_size: once; j_call: TRBJ2-4; v_call: TRBV30; cdr3_nt: TGTGCCTGGAGTCCCCGGACTAGCGGGGGGCCTCCCCTAACCAAAAACATTCAGTACTTT; cdr3_aa: CAWSPRTSGGPPLTKNIQYF
d_call: -; clone_size: -; j_call: TRBJ1-5; v_call: TRBV27; cdr3_nt: TGTGCCAGCAGTCTATTGAGCAATCAGCCCCGGCATTTT; cdr3_aa: CASSLLSNQPRHF
d_call: -; clone_size: many; j_call: TRBJ2-7; v_call: TRBV6-5; cdr3_nt: TGTGCCAGCAGTTACTCGGGCACGGGGACCTACGAGCAGTACTTC; cdr3_aa: CASSYSGTGTYEQYF
d_call: -; clone_size: -; j_call: TRBJ2-1; v_call: TRBV24-1; cdr3_nt: TGTGCCACCAGTGATCTGACATCCAATGAGCAGTTCTTC; cdr3_aa: CATSDLTSNEQFF
d_call: TRBD1; clone_size: -; j_call: TRBJ1-2; v_call: TRBV2; cdr3_nt: TGTGCCAGCAGTGAAAGTCGGGACAGGGTGGATTATGGCTACACCTTC; cdr3_aa: CASSESRDRVDYGYTF
d_call: -; clone_size: few; j_call: TRBJ1-2; v_call: TRBV14; cdr3_nt: TGTGCCAGCAGCCAAGCCCTTACCCCTTACGGCTACACCTTC; cdr3_aa: CASSQALTPYGYTF
d_call: -; clone_size: many; j_call: TRBJ1-6; v_call: TRBV27; cdr3_nt: TGTGCCAGCAGTTTTTGGGGGTCACCCCTCCACTTT; cdr3_aa: CASSFWGSPLHF
d_call: TRBD1; clone_size: -; j_call: TRBJ1-3; v_call: TRBV4-2; cdr3_nt: TGTGCCAGCAGCCAAGTAATTTCGGACAGGACATCTGGAAACACCATATATTTT; cdr3_aa: CASSQVISDRTSGNTIYF
d_call: -; clone_size: few; j_call: TRBJ1-2; v_call: TRBV19; cdr3_nt: TGTGCCAGCATACCTGATAGGAACGGAAGAAACTATGGCTACACCTTC; cdr3_aa: CASIPDRNGRNYGYTF
d_call: TRBD1; clone_size: -; j_call: TRBJ2-7; v_call: TRBV4-1; cdr3_nt: TGCGCCAGCAGCCCTGGACCGGGACAGGGAACCTACGAGCAGTACTTC; cdr3_aa: CASSPGPGQGTYEQYF
d_call: -; clone_size: many; j_call: TRBJ1-5; v_call: TRBV7-9; cdr3_nt: TGTGCCAGCAGCCAGACAGGCGTCGATCAGCCCCAGCATTTT; cdr3_aa: CASSQTGVDQPQHF
d_call: TRBD1; clone_size: -; j_call: TRBJ1-1; v_call: TRBV10-3; cdr3_nt: TGTGCCATCAGTGAGGAGAGGACAGGGACTTACACTGAAGCTTTCTTT; cdr3_aa: CAISEERTGTYTEAFF
d_call: TRBD2; clone_size: many; j_call: TRBJ2-7; v_call: TRBV11-2; cdr3_nt: TGTGCCAGCAGCTTAGGATACGGGGGGGCCTACGAGCAGTACTTC; cdr3_aa: CASSLGYGGAYEQYF
d_call: TRBD1; clone_size: few; j_call: TRBJ1-2; v_call: TRBV6-6; cdr3_nt: TGTGCCAGCAGTAGAGGGACAGGGGGCATGGACTATGGCTACACCTTC; cdr3_aa: CASSRGTGGMDYGYTF
d_call: TRBD1; clone_size: -; j_call: TRBJ1-5; v_call: TRBV2; cdr3_nt: TGTGCCAGCAGTTTGCCCCGTGACAGGGCCTCCATCGAATCAGGGTCCCAGCATTTT; cdr3_aa: CASSLPRDRASIESGSQHF
d_call: -; clone_size: -; j_call: TRBJ2-1; v_call: TRBV24-1; cdr3_nt: TGTGCCACCAGTGATTTTTACGGGGTAGTTGGGAATGAGCAGTTCTTC; cdr3_aa: CATSDFYGVVGNEQFF
d_call: TRBD1; clone_size: few; j_call: TRBJ1-5; v_call: TRBV4-1; cdr3_nt: TGCGCCAGCAGCCAATCAGTGACAGGGGGTCAGCCCCAGCATTTT; cdr3_aa: CASSQSVTGGQPQHF
d_call: -; clone_size: many; j_call: TRBJ2-2; v_call: TRBV20-1; cdr3_nt: TGCAGTGCGCAGACAGCGAACACCGGGGAGCTGTTTTTT; cdr3_aa: CSAQTANTGELFF
d_call: -; clone_size: -; j_call: TRBJ2-7; v_call: TRBV7-7; cdr3_nt: TGTGCTAGCAGCTTTCCCCCTCGGACAGTCCTCTCCTACGAGCAGTACTTC; cdr3_aa: CASSFPPRTVLSYEQYF
d_call: -; clone_size: few; j_call: TRBJ2-7; v_call: TRBV3-1; cdr3_nt: TGTGCCAGCAGCCAAGAAGCCGGCTCCGGGCGCTACGAGCAGTACTTC; cdr3_aa: CASSQEAGSGRYEQYF
d_call: TRBD1; clone_size: -; j_call: TRBJ1-2; v_call: TRBV19; cdr3_nt: TGTGCCAGTAGGTCCCCAGGGGGCTCGATTGGCTACACCTTC; cdr3_aa: CASRSPGGSIGYTF
d_call: -; clone_size: many; j_call: TRBJ1-1; v_call: TRBV13; cdr3_nt: TGTGCCAGCAGCTCAGAGGGTCGGATAGGCGACACTGAAGCTTTCTTT; cdr3_aa: CASSSEGRIGDTEAFF
d_call: -; clone_size: many; j_call: TRBJ1-5; v_call: TRBV12-3/TRBV12-4; cdr3_nt: TGTGCCAGCGCACCGGGTCGAGGGGAGGGCAGCAATCAGCCCCAGCATTTT; cdr3_aa: CASAPGRGEGSNQPQHF
d_call: -; clone_size: many; j_call: TRBJ1-1; v_call: TRBV5-1; cdr3_nt: TGCGCCAGCAGCTTGGAGCAGGGGTTGACTGAAGCTTTCTTT; cdr3_aa: CASSLEQGLTEAFF
d_call: -; clone_size: once; j_call: TRBJ1-1; v_call: TRBV27; cdr3_nt: TGTGCCAGCAGGGGGGGGCATGGGAGAGCTTTCTTT; cdr3_aa: CASRGGHGRAFF
d_call: TRBD1; clone_size: few; j_call: TRBJ1-3; v_call: TRBV5-7; cdr3_nt: TGTGCCAGCAGTCCCGGACAGGCCAGCTCTGGAAACACCATATATTTT; cdr3_aa: CASSPGQASSGNTIYF
d_call: -; clone_size: many; j_call: TRBJ2-3; v_call: TRBV20-1; cdr3_nt: TGCAGTGCTAGAGATCGCAGGGGGAGGCCAACGAGCACAGATACGCAGTATTTT; cdr3_aa: CSARDRRGRPTSTDTQYF
d_call: -; clone_size: many; j_call: TRBJ2-2; v_call: TRBV20-1; cdr3_nt: TGCAGTGCTGATGCTAACACCGGGGAGCTGTTTTTT; cdr3_aa: CSADANTGELFF